The 27 T cell receptor beta chains below all came from one sample that was sequenced in a study of monozygotic twins with inflammatory bowel disease. TCRdb reworked the 5' RACE reads into one entry per CDR3 protein, no DNA. The sample has some 150,000 distinct CDR3 sequences, and its top ten clones hold 1.2%. The source material was blood. The receptor source for this set is a human donor with ulcerative colitis or Crohn's disease, or a healthy co-twin of an affected twin (not recorded which).

The chain is built from TRBV30 and TRBJ2-3; TCRdb's D call, TRBD1, is unchecked because there is no DNA. There are 14 residues in the CDR3. Germline V gene sequence: CDR1 GTSNPN, CDR2 SVGIG (reference sequence). This CDR3 is CAWSVGRTTDTQYF.

The CDR3 reads CASSLARDSSTDTQYF. The chain links TRBV5-1 to TRBJ2-3; the TCRdb D gene call, TRBD1, has no DNA to confirm it. Germline V gene sequence: CDR1 SGHRS, CDR2 YFSETQ. The CDR3 is made up of 16 amino acids.

CDR3 loop: CASSPTGYNEQFF. The J gene is TRBJ2-1, the V gene TRBV7-9; the D gene TCRdb calls, TRBD1, cannot be checked with no DNA. Germline V gene data show CDR1 as SEHNR and CDR2 as FQNEAQ (reference sequence). The CDR3 contains 13 residues.

The rearrangement joins TRBV10-2 to TRBJ2-7; as DNA is missing, the TRBD1 call by TCRdb cannot be tested. Germline values: CDR1 WSHSY, CDR2 SAAADI. The CDR3 is 15 amino acids. The CDR3 sequence: CASLHGTDLPYEQYF.

This chain links TRBV5-5 with TRBJ2-1. This CDR3 is built from 14 residues. The germline V gene encodes CDR1 SGHKS and CDR2 YYEKEE (reference sequence). CDR3 sequence reads: CASSLLLSYNEQFF.

The chain joins TRBV12-3 or TRBV12-4 to TRBJ2-1. This CDR3 has 11 residues. CDR3 sequence reads: CASRVYNEQFF.

The chain is built from TRBV7-2 and TRBJ2-7; lacking DNA, the TRBD1 call made by TCRdb goes unchecked. Germline CDR1 reads SGHTA; CDR2 reads FQGNSA. This CDR3 spans 16 amino acids. The CDR3 loop is CASSLRGGRSSYEQYF.

The chain carries TRBV5-1 and TRBJ1-1; the D gene TCRdb calls, TRBD1, cannot be checked with no DNA. Germline values: CDR1 SGHRS, CDR2 YFSETQ. The CDR3 length is 15 residues. CDR3 amino acids: CASSFNRERNTEAFF. The full variable domain, completed using reference TRBV5-1 and TRBJ1-1, is KAGVTQTPRYLIKTRGQQVTLSCSPISGHRSVSWYQQTPGQGLQFLFEYFSETQRNKGNFPGRFSGRQFSNSRSEMNVSTLELGDSALYLCASSFNRERNTEAFFGQGTRLTVV.

This chain links TRBV30 with TRBJ1-5; the TCRdb D gene call, TRBD1, has no DNA to confirm it. Germline CDR1 reads GTSNPN; CDR2 reads SVGIG (reference sequence). The CDR3 has 13 residues. CDR3 sequence reads: CAWSQQGSQPQHF.

The V call is TRBV28, the J call TRBJ2-2. The CDR3 is made up of 13 amino acids. The germline gives CDR1 MDHEN, CDR2 SYDVKM. The CDR3 sequence is CASSPRYTGELFF.

The rearrangement joins TRBV5-1 to TRBJ2-1; checking the TCRdb D call of TRBD2 is not possible without DNA. The germline V gene has CDR1 SGHRS and CDR2 YFSETQ. The CDR3 spans 17 residues. CDR3 amino acids: CASSLALGLAGNNEQFF.

V gene TRBV7-7 combines with J gene TRBJ2-5; TCRdb outputs TRBD1, but without DNA this stays unchecked. Germline CDR1 is SSHAT and CDR2 is FNYEAQ (reference sequence). This CDR3 is 14 amino acids long. CDR3 residues: CASSRSQGAETQYF.

This sequence joins TRBV20-1 and TRBJ1-3; TCRdb's D gene call, TRBD1, goes unchecked for lack of DNA. The germline CDR1 and CDR2 sequences are DFQATT and SNEGSKA (reference sequence). CDR3 length: 16 residues. The CDR3 spells CSASTRDSLSGNTIYF.

V is TRBV6-1 and J is TRBJ2-7; TCRdb picks TRBD2, but there is no DNA to check that call. The CDR3 runs to 16 residues. CDR1 and CDR2 from the germline V gene are MNHNS and SASEGT. The CDR3 is CASSEEGLAALYEQYF.

The chain has TRBV27 and TRBJ1-4. This CDR3 has 14 residues. Germline CDR1 MNHEY, CDR2 SMNVEV (reference sequence). The CDR3 here is CASSLRNRREKLFF. The entire variable domain, with the rest obtained from reference TRBV27 and TRBJ1-4, is as follows: EAQVTQNPRYLITVTGKKLTVTCSQNMNHEYMSWYRQDPGLGLRQIYYSMNVEVTDKGDVPEGYKVSRKEKRNFPLILESPSPNQTSLYFCASSLRNRREKLFFGSGTQLSVL.

This chain connects TRBV28 to TRBJ2-1; the TCRdb call, TRBD1, lacks DNA for checking. CDR3 length: 16 residues. Per germline, CDR1 MDHEN and CDR2 SYDVKM. The CDR3 region is CASSQHSGTTNNEQFF.

V gene TRBV5-1 combines with J gene TRBJ1-1; checking the TCRdb D call of TRBD1 is not possible without DNA. Germline V gene data show CDR1 as SGHRS and CDR2 as YFSETQ. This CDR3 spans 14 amino acids. The chain's CDR3 is CASSALDRETEAFF.

V usage is TRBV5-1 and J usage is TRBJ2-5; as DNA is missing, the TRBD1 call by TCRdb cannot be tested. The CDR3 has 15 residues. Germline V gene sequence: CDR1 SGHRS, CDR2 YFSETQ. The CDR3 loop reads CASSWRQGVGETQYF.

The chain is built from TRBV20-1 and TRBJ2-2; TCRdb outputs TRBD2, but without DNA this stays unchecked. The germline V gene encodes CDR1 DFQATT and CDR2 SNEGSKA (reference sequence). CDR3 size: 16 residues. The CDR3 protein is CSAFLSGRAVTGELFF.

The genes are TRBV20-1 and TRBJ2-3; TCRdb's D call, TRBD1, is unchecked because there is no DNA. The CDR3 covers 14 residues. Germline V lookup: CDR1 DFQATT, CDR2 SNEGSKA (reference sequence). The CDR3 here is CSAPQGAVTDTQYF.

J is TRBJ2-7 and V is TRBV30; the D gene TCRdb calls, TRBD1, cannot be checked with no DNA. The CDR3 has 15 residues. Germline-derived CDR1 and CDR2 are GTSNPN and SVGIG (reference sequence). CDR3 region: CAWSSNRDRPYEQYF.

This chain connects TRBV7-9 to TRBJ2-5; TCRdb indicates TRBD2, and absent DNA this call remains unverified. There are 16 residues in the CDR3. CDR1 is SEHNR and CDR2 is FQNEAQ in the germline V gene (reference sequence). The CDR3 region is CASSPGLAGSQETQYF.

This rearrangement joins TRBV24-1 to TRBJ2-2; lacking DNA, the TRBD1 call made by TCRdb goes unchecked. This CDR3 has 16 residues. Germline CDR1 and CDR2: KGHDR and SFDVKD. CDR3 in amino acids: CATSDTPMTGTGELFF.

The chain carries TRBV11-2 and TRBJ2-7; TCRdb selects TRBD1, and the lack of DNA leaves this call unchecked. Germline assignment: CDR1 SGHAT and CDR2 FQNNGV. The CDR3 spans 16 residues. CDR3 region: CASSLERGGNRYEQYF.

The chain joins TRBV20-1 to TRBJ2-1; without DNA, the TCRdb call of TRBD2 cannot be checked. The CDR3 is made up of 12 amino acids. Germline-derived CDR1 and CDR2 are DFQATT and SNEGSKA (reference sequence). The CDR3 here is CSAPQGQRVKFF.

This chain uses TRBV2 with TRBJ2-7; TCRdb's D gene call, TRBD1, goes unchecked for lack of DNA. CDR1 is SNHLY and CDR2 is FYNNEI in the germline V gene. The CDR3 has 13 amino acids. CDR3 sequence: CASRETGMNEQYF.

The chain has TRBV20-1 and TRBJ2-1; the D gene TCRdb calls, TRBD2, cannot be checked with no DNA. Germline lookup yields CDR1 DFQATT and CDR2 SNEGSKA (reference sequence). The CDR3 extends over 18 amino acids. CDR3 residues: CSAPRILAGGNSYNEQFF.